The 8 T cell receptor beta chains presented below share a single source sample, sequenced in a study of graft-versus-host responses after intestinal transplantation. TCRdb's table, derived via immunoSEQ multiplex PCR, lists solely in-frame clones and lacks some. The sample gives about 22,000 clones, over 40% of which show up once; approximately 1.7% is in the top ten. The study plated around 200,000 CFSE-labeled responders with around 200,000 irradiated, violet-dye-labeled stimulators. The sample here was alloreactive CD8+ T cells from a mixed lymphocyte reaction culture, taken before intestinal transplant. As to subset: CFSE-low proliferating T cells sorted from roughly six-day pre-transplant mixed lymphocyte reaction (GvH or HvG direction). These receptors all come from a human patient who received an intestinal transplant.

Only a few counts were recorded for this clone. The chain is built from TRBV2 and TRBJ2-1; the match to TRBD1 covers 8 bases. Germline lookup yields CDR1 SNHLY and CDR2 FYNNEI. V lost 7 bases and J lost 3; bases outside the gene matches: 8. This CDR3 spans 15 amino acids. The CDR3 here is CASTVDRVNYNEQFF. The CDR3 DNA follows: TGTGCCAGCACCGTGGACAGGGTAAACTACAATGAGCAGTTCTTC.

V usage is TRBV5-1 and J usage is TRBJ2-3; D gene unclear. The CDR3 is made up of 15 amino acids. Germline V gene sequence: CDR1 SGHRS, CDR2 YFSETQ. V lost 0 bases and J lost 0, with 8 bases in between. The CDR3 loop is CASSLALASTDTQYF. As DNA, the CDR3 is TGCGCCAGCAGCTTGGCACTGGCTAGCACAGATACGCAGTATTTT.

V usage is TRBV6-5 and J usage is TRBJ2-2; maybe TRBD2 (6 bases). The V end lost 7 bases, the J end lost 4 bases, and 16 bases lay between the germline ends. The V gene's germline CDR1 is MNHEY and CDR2 SVGAGI. This CDR3 has 15 amino acids. The CDR3, as DNA: TGTGCCAGCAAGGAGGGATCGATTTTCACCGGGGAGCTGTTTTTT. The encoded protein is CASKEGSIFTGELFF.

In its sample, this clone was seen a few times. This chain connects TRBV10-1 to TRBJ2-5, with D possibly being TRBD1 (5 bases). The germline gives CDR1 WNHNN, CDR2 SYGVQD (reference sequence). The CDR3 totals 14 residues. The V end was cut by 3 bases, the J end by 5 bases, with 13 bases between. CDR3 amino acids: CASSERQGQETQYF. The CDR3 region has the DNA TGCGCCAGCAGTGAAAGGCAGGGTCAGGAGACCCAGTACTTC.

The chain employs TRBV11-2 and TRBJ2-1; tentatively, D is TRBD2 (6 bases). V dropped 3 bases and J dropped 1 base, with 10 bases sitting between them. The CDR3 is 15 residues long. Looked up from germline, CDR1 is SGHAT and CDR2 is FQNNGV. The CDR3 loop is CASSFDRGSYNEQFF. The DNA of the CDR3 is TGTGCCAGCAGCTTCGACCGGGGGTCCTACAATGAGCAGTTCTTC.

This chain links TRBV6-5 with TRBJ2-7, with a possible D match to TRBD1 (5 bases). Germline V CDR1 and CDR2: MNHEY, SVGAGI. Trimming left V 11 bases short and J 7 bases short, with 18 bases between. The CDR3 runs to 12 residues. Here the CDR3 DNA reads TGTGCCGCGGAGAGACCTTCAGGGGAGCAGTACTTC. It encodes CAAERPSGEQYF.

In DNA, the CDR3 is TGTGCCAGCAGTTTGGGCATCACCTACGAGCAGTACTTC. This gives the protein CASSLGITYEQYF. The chain carries TRBV27 and TRBJ2-7; no clear D gene. With 3 bases removed from V and 2 bases from J, the gap between germline ends came to 8 bases. This CDR3 has 13 amino acids. CDR1 and CDR2 (germline): MNHEY, SMNVEV (reference sequence).

The chain has TRBV6-5 and TRBJ2-3, with TRBD2 identical over 9 bases. CDR3 size: 15 residues. The trim removed 5 bases at V and 2 bases at J, leaving 5 bases unmatched. Per the germline V gene, CDR1 is MNHEY and CDR2 is SVGAGI. DNA for the CDR3: TGTGCCAGCAGTGTCACTAGCGGGTACACAGATACGCAGTATTTT. Encoded protein: CASSVTSGYTDTQYF.